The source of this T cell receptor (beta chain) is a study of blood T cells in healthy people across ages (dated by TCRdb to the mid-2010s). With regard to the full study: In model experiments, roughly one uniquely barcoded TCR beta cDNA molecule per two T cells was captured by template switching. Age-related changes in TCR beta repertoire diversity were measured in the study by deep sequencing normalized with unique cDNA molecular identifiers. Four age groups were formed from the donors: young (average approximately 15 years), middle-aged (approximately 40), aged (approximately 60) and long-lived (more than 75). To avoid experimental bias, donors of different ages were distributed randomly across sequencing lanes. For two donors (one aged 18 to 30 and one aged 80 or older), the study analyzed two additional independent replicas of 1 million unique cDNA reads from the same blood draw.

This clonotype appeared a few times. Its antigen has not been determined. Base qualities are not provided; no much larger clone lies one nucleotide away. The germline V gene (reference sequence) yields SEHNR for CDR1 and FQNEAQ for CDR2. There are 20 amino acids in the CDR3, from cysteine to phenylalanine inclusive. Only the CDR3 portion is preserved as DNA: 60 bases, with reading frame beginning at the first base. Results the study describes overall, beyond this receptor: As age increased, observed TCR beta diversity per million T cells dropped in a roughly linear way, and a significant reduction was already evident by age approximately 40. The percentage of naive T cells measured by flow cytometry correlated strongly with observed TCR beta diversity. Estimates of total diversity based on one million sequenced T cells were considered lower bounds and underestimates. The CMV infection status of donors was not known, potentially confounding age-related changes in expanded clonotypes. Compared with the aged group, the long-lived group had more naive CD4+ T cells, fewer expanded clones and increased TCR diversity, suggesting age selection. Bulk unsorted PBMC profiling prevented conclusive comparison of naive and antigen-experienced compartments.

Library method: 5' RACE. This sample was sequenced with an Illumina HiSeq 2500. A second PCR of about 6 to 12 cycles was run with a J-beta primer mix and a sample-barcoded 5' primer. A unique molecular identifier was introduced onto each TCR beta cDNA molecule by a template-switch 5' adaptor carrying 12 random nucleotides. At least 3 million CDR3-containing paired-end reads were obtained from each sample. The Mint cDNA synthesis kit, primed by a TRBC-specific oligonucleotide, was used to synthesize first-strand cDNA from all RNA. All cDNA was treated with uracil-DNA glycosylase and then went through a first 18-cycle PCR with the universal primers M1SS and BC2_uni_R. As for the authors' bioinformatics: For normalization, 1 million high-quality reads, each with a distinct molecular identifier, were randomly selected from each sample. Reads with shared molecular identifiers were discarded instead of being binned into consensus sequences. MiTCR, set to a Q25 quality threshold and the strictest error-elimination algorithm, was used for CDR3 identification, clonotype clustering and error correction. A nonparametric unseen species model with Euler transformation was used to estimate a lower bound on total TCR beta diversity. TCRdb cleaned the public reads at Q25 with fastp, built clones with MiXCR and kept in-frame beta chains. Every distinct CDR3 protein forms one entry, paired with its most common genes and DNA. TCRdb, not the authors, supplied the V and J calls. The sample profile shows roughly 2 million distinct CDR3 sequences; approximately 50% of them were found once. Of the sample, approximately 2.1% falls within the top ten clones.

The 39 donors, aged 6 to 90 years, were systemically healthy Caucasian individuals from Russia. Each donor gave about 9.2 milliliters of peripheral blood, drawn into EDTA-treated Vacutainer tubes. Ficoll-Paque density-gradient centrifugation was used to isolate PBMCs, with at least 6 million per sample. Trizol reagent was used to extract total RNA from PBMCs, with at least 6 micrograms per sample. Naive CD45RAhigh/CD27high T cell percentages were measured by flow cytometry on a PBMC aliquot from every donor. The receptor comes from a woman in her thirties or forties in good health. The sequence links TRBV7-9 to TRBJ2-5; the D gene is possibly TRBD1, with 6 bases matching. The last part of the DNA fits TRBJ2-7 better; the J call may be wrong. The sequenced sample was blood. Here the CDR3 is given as CASSFSTQGLGAGTTYEQYF. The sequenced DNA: TGTGCCAGCAGCTTTAGCACCCAGGGGCTTGGCGCCGGGACAACCTACGAGCAGTACTTC.